These 20 T cell receptor beta chains share one sample of origin, sequenced in a study of early T cells in non-severe SARS-CoV-2 infection. A single record per CDR3 protein comes from TCRdb applying MiXCR to the 5' RACE reads. Here the sample spans 30,000 or so distinct CDR3 sequences, roughly 6% being singletons. The sequenced sample consisted of whole blood. Source of these receptors: an adult who was a healthcare worker with PCR-confirmed SARS-CoV-2 infection or an uninfected control (not recorded which).

This clonotype is medium-sized by share. The chain carries TRBV7-6 and TRBJ1-2; D remains ambiguous. Trimming stripped 0 bases from V and 2 bases from J, with 10 bases between. The length of the CDR3 is 15 residues. CDR1 SGHVS and CDR2 FNYEAQ come from the germline V gene. The CDR3 coding sequence is TGTGCCAGCAGCTTAGCACCGGGATCCAACTATGGCTACACCTTC. It translates to CASSLAPGSNYGYTF.

This clonotype has a count of ten or more. The chain employs TRBV4-3 and TRBJ1-1; D ambiguous. The CDR3 covers 15 residues. Trimming stripped 0 bases from V and 3 bases from J, with 11 bases between. Per germline, CDR1 LGHNA and CDR2 YSLEER. The CDR3 reads CASSQDRRRYTEAFF. The CDR3 nucleotides read TGCGCCAGCAGCCAAGATAGGCGAAGATACACTGAAGCTTTCTTT.

This clonotype came up a few times. The chain links TRBV10-1 to TRBJ2-2; no reliable D call. The ends were cut back, 6 bases at V and 7 bases at J, with 12 bases in the middle. The CDR3 loop spans 13 amino acids. From germline, CDR1 is WNHNN and CDR2 SYGVQD (reference sequence). The CDR3 DNA sequence: TGCGCCAGCAGAGACCAGTTTAGCGGGGAGCTGTTTTTT. Its protein is CASRDQFSGELFF.

This clonotype was counted ten times or more. The V call is TRBV14, the J call TRBJ2-5, with D possibly TRBD2 on 6 matching bases. The germline V and J ends were trimmed by 3 bases and 5 bases, with 7 bases remaining between them. The germline gives CDR1 SGHDN, CDR2 FVKESK. The CDR3 has 12 residues. The CDR3 DNA is TGTGCCAGCAGCCACCGGGAGGAGACCCAGTACTTC. This encodes CASSHREETQYF.

This clonotype showed up many times. The chain combines TRBV29-1 with TRBJ2-3; D possibly corresponds to TRBD1 (5 bases). CDR1 and CDR2 (germline): SQVTM, ANQGSEA. Trimming took 3 bases from V and 1 from J, leaving 5 bases between them. The length of the CDR3 is 12 residues. CDR3 protein: CSVDRGTDTQYF. CDR3 in DNA: TGCAGCGTTGACAGGGGCACAGATACGCAGTATTTT.

This clonotype was observed many times. The chain uses TRBV4-1 and TRBJ2-1; 8 positions agree with TRBD2. Unmatched junction bases numbered 8, after V lost 3 bases and J lost 4 bases. Germline lookup yields CDR1 MGHRA and CDR2 YSYEKL. The CDR3 is 16 amino acids. This CDR3 reads CASSHLTGGAYNEQFF. The CDR3 nucleotides read TGCGCCAGCAGCCATCTTACGGGAGGGGCTTACAATGAGCAGTTCTTC.

This clonotype was seen ten or more times. The V call is TRBV7-9, the J call TRBJ2-7; 9 bases are shared with TRBD1. CDR1 is SEHNR and CDR2 is FQNEAQ in the germline V gene (reference sequence). J gave up 4 bases and V 7 bases, and 11 bases lay outside the gene matches. The CDR3 covers 15 residues. This chain's CDR3 is CASTHAGTGTYEQYF. CDR3 coding DNA: TGTGCCAGCACCCATGCCGGGACAGGGACATACGAGCAGTACTTC.

This clonotype came up many times. J is TRBJ1-2 and V is TRBV6-6; TRBD1 agrees at 10 bases. Germline lookup yields CDR1 MNHNY and CDR2 SVGAGI (reference sequence). The CDR3 extends over 16 amino acids. Trimming at V came to 2 bases and at J to 3 bases, leaving 6 bases not matched to a gene. The CDR3 nucleotides read TGTGCCAGCAGTTACCCTCGGACAGGGGGAGACTATGGCTACACCTTC. It encodes CASSYPRTGGDYGYTF.

This clonotype was observed a few times. The chain employs TRBV3-1 and TRBJ1-1, with 8 positions matching TRBD1. V lost 4 bases and J lost 6; bases outside the gene matches: 4. The CDR3 sequence is 13 residues long. Germline V gene lookup returns CDR1 LGHDT and CDR2 YNNKEL (reference sequence). The chain's CDR3 is CASSPGGQAEAFF. DNA for the CDR3: TGTGCCAGCAGCCCGGGGGGACAGGCTGAAGCTTTCTTT.

This clonotype was observed a handful of times. The chain joins TRBV7-2 to TRBJ2-1, with D possibly matching TRBD2 (6 bases). Trimming left V 1 base short and J 3 bases short, with 10 bases between. CDR3 length: 15 residues. In germline, CDR1 is SGHTA, CDR2 FQGNSA. The CDR3 bases are TGTGCCAGCAGCTTAGGGACTACCATCTACAATGAGCAGTTCTTC. It encodes CASSLGTTIYNEQFF.

The chain joins TRBV12-3 or TRBV12-4 to TRBJ1-6; D not certain. Between the trimmed V and J ends, which lost 8 bases and 4 bases, there was a span of 18 bases. This CDR3 spans 16 amino acids. This chain's CDR3 is CASGNLQRQYNSPLHF. DNA for the CDR3: TGTGCCAGCGGAAACCTACAGCGACAATATAATTCACCCCTCCACTTT.

The sample holds many counts of this clonotype. V gene TRBV3-1 combines with J gene TRBJ1-1; D unclear. V lost 6 bases to trimming and J lost 0 bases, with 5 bases between them. The CDR3 totals 12 residues. Germline loops: CDR1 LGHDT, CDR2 YNNKEL (reference sequence). The CDR3, as DNA: TGTGCCAGCAGTATCATGAACACTGAAGCTTTCTTT. Its translation is CASSIMNTEAFF.

This clonotype was recorded at least ten times. The chain uses TRBV9 and TRBJ2-3, with D tentatively TRBD1 or TRBD2 (6 bases each). Per germline, CDR1 SGDLS and CDR2 YYNGEE. Trimming took off 0 bases at V and 3 bases at J, with 17 bases between the two ends. The CDR3 totals 17 residues. The DNA for the CDR3 is TGTGCCAGCAGCGTAGATCCCGGGGGACACGGTACAGATACGCAGTATTTT. Translated: CASSVDPGGHGTDTQYF. The full variable domain, in which reference TRBV9 and TRBJ2-3 provide the parts outside the CDR3, is DSGVTQTPKHLITATGQRVTLRCSPRSGDLSVYWYQQSLDQGLQFLIQYYNGEERAKGNILERFSAQQFPDLHSELNLSSLELGDSALYFCASSVDPGGHGTDTQYFGPGTRLTVL.

At least ten counts were recorded for this clonotype. The chain couples TRBV28 to TRBJ1-2; 9 nucleotides line up with TRBD1. The CDR3 contains 15 residues. Losses at the gene ends were 5 bases for V and 3 bases for J; bases not matched to a gene: 7. Germline CDR1 and CDR2: MDHEN and SYDVKM. The CDR3 DNA follows: TGTGCCAGCAGTAAACGGGACAGGGCACACTATGGCTACACCTTC. This gives the protein CASSKRDRAHYGYTF.

This clonotype was detected many times. The chain is built from TRBV13 and TRBJ1-1; TRBD1 aligns across 7 bases. The trim removed 5 bases at V and 5 bases at J, leaving 11 bases unmatched. The CDR3 is 15 amino acids. From germline, CDR1 is PRHDT and CDR2 FYEKMQ (reference sequence). CDR3 DNA sequence: TGTGCCAGCAGCGCGCGGACAGGTAAGGGGACTGAAGCTTTCTTT. Protein: CASSARTGKGTEAFF.

This clonotype was recorded many times. The CDR3: CSVEGRMNTEAFF. For the CDR3, the DNA is TGCAGCGTTGAAGGGAGGATGAACACTGAAGCTTTCTTT. The rearrangement links TRBV29-1 to TRBJ1-1; D is ambiguous. Trimming took off 1 base at V and 0 bases at J, with 6 bases between the two ends. The germline V gene has CDR1 SQVTM and CDR2 ANQGSEA. The CDR3 totals 13 residues.

The CDR3 DNA reads as TGTGCCAGCAGTTTAGCGGGCACTAGCCACGAGCAGTACTTC. Residues: CASSLAGTSHEQYF. The V gene is TRBV6-6, the J gene TRBJ2-7; 7 bases are a match to TRBD2. CDR1 and CDR2 (germline): MNHNY, SVGAGI (reference sequence). This CDR3 has 14 amino acids. With V trimmed by 4 bases and J by 5 bases, 8 bases remained unmatched.

This clonotype was seen only a few times. CDR3 DNA: TGTGCCAGCAGCCAAGAGGGGGCATCCGACGGGCAGTACTTC. Translated: CASSQEGASDGQYF. This chain joins TRBV3-1 and TRBJ2-7, with D perhaps TRBD1 (6 bases). Germline-derived CDR1 and CDR2 are LGHDT and YNNKEL (reference sequence). V lost 0 bases to trimming and J lost 9 bases, with 15 bases between them. The CDR3 spans 14 residues.

This clonotype was detected many times. The genes are TRBV5-4 and TRBJ2-1; 10 bases align to TRBD2. CDR1 SGHNT and CDR2 YYREEE come from the germline V gene (reference sequence). This CDR3 is built from 13 residues. The ends lost 5 bases at V and 7 bases at J; junction bases unmatched: 3. This chain's CDR3 is CASSPSGGNEQFF. The CDR3 nucleotides are TGTGCCAGCAGTCCTAGCGGGGGTAATGAGCAGTTCTTC. Supplemented by reference TRBV5-4 and TRBJ2-1, the full variable domain reads ETGVTQSPTHLIKTRGQQVTLRCSSQSGHNTVSWYQQALGQGPQFIFQYYREEENGRGNFPPRFSGLQFPNYSSELNVNALELDDSALYLCASSPSGGNEQFFGPGTRLTVL.

This clonotype was counted at least ten times. The chain joins TRBV19 to TRBJ2-3; TRBD2 matches 8 bases. CDR3 size: 16 residues. CDR1 LNHDA and CDR2 SQIVND come from the germline V gene (reference sequence). The V segment lost 8 bases and the J segment 6 bases; nucleotides outside the gene matches: 16. The CDR3 sequence is CASEPFFGGALDTQYF. The CDR3 DNA sequence: TGTGCCAGTGAACCTTTCTTCGGGGGGGCCTTGGATACGCAGTATTTT.